Listed below are T cell receptor beta chains from one sample, sequenced in a study of cytomegalovirus exposure and HLA in healthy donors. Sequencing used immunoSEQ multiplex PCR; TCRdb keeps in-frame clones, though not all of them. The data contain 120,000 or so clones, over 70% of them singletons. The sequenced material came from PBMCs. The receptors shown here come from a female donor in good health and CMV-seronegative. The CDR3 runs from the conserved cysteine through the conserved F or W. D genes are given only for firm matches. Size tells how often a clone was seen (once, few, many) or the class of an expanded clone, and some rows leave it out.

length	J	size	D	V	DNA	CDR3
12	TRBJ2-5	.	.	TRBV2	TGTGCCAGCAGCCCCTCGCGAGAGACCCAGTACTTC	CASSPSRETQYF
17	TRBJ2-5	.	TRBD2	TRBV5-1	TGCGCCAGCAGCTTGTTTGTTATTAGCGGGGGCCAAGAGACCCAGTACTTC	CASSLFVISGGQETQYF
15	TRBJ1-1	few	TRBD1	TRBV11-3	TGTGCCAGCAGCTTAGGGGGCCAACAGGGGGGTGAAGCTTTCTTT	CASSLGGQQGGEAFF
16	TRBJ2-7	.	.	TRBV6-5	TGTGCCAGCAGTTACGGGCCTACGGGGAAGACTTACGAGCAGTACTTC	CASSYGPTGKTYEQYF
13	TRBJ1-1	.	.	TRBV10-2	TGCGCCAGCAGTGTCGGCGGGGGGACTGAAGCTTTCTTT	CASSVGGGTEAFF
11	TRBJ2-1	.	.	TRBV30	TGTGCCTGGGAATCAGTCAATGAGCAGTTCTTC	CAWESVNEQFF
15	TRBJ2-7	.	TRBD2	TRBV28	TGTGCCAGCAGGGTTGGGGGACGGGGGGACTACGAGCAGTACTTC	CASRVGGRGDYEQYF
16	TRBJ2-7	once	TRBD2	TRBV5-1	TGCGCCAGCAGCTTGGGGCTAGCGGGAGTCGAGGGCGAGCAGTACTTC	CASSLGLAGVEGEQYF
15	TRBJ2-1	once	.	TRBV7-7	TGTGCCAGCAGCTTACGAGCGGGTACCTACAATGAGCAGTTCTTC	CASSLRAGTYNEQFF
15	TRBJ2-1	.	TRBD2	TRBV19	TGTGCCAGTAGTAGGTCCAGCGGGATCAACAATGAGCAGTTCTTC	CASSRSSGINNEQFF
13	TRBJ1-2	.	TRBD1	TRBV4-1	TGCGCCAGCAGCCAAGCACAGGGGGCTGGCTACACCTTC	CASSQAQGAGYTF
12	TRBJ1-3	.	.	TRBV2	TGTGCCAGCAGTTCTGACTTAAACACCATATATTTT	CASSSDLNTIYF
16	TRBJ1-6	.	.	TRBV7-9	TGTGCCAGCAGCTCCCTCGGGGGATTAGATAATTCACCCCTCCACTTT	CASSSLGGLDNSPLHF
18	TRBJ2-3	.	TRBD2	TRBV4-1	TGCGCCAGCAGCCAAGATCTGAAAGCGGGGTGGGGCCCAGATACGCAGTATTTT	CASSQDLKAGWGPDTQYF
14	TRBJ2-2	once	TRBD2	TRBV28	TGTGCCAGCAGTAGCTGGACTAGAGCCGGGGAGCTGTTTTTT	CASSSWTRAGELFF
15	TRBJ1-1	.	.	TRBV18	TGTGCCAGCTCACCTTTGGGCACTCAGAACACTGAAGCTTTCTTT	CASSPLGTQNTEAFF
18	TRBJ1-2	.	.	TRBV28	TGTGCCAGCAGTTTATGGGGGACACGGCGGAAAACTAACTATGGCTACACCTTC	CASSLWGTRRKTNYGYTF
12	TRBJ1-1	few	.	TRBV29-1	TGCAGCGCTAGTCGGGTGAACACTGAAGCTTTCTTT	CSASRVNTEAFF
14	TRBJ1-3	.	TRBD1	TRBV4-1	TGCGCCAGCAGCCAGGGGACAGGCGGAAACACCATATATTTT	CASSQGTGGNTIYF
16	TRBJ2-2	.	.	TRBV25-1	TGTGCCAGCAGTGACTTGGCAGGCAAGAACACCGGGGAGCTGTTTTTT	CASSDLAGKNTGELFF
20	TRBJ1-3	.	.	TRBV7-6	TGTGCCAGCAGCCAAACCCTCATCCTTATTTCGGACTCTTCTGGAAACACCATATATTTT	CASSQTLILISDSSGNTIYF
11	TRBJ1-1	.	.	TRBV28	TGTGCCAGCAGGGGGCCCACTGAAGCTTTCTTT	CASRGPTEAFF
15	TRBJ2-7	.	TRBD1	TRBV19	TGTGCCAGTAGTATAGGAGGGACAGGGGAACACGAGCAGTACTTC	CASSIGGTGEHEQYF
16	TRBJ2-2	.	TRBD1	TRBV2	TGTGCCAGCAATAGACAGGGGGCGTTCGCCACCGGGGAGCTGTTTTTT	CASNRQGAFATGELFF
15	TRBJ2-2	.	TRBD1	TRBV6-5	TGTGCCAGCAGTCGGACAGGACATTCGGACGGGGAGCTGTTTTTT	CASSRTGHSDGELFF
13	TRBJ1-1	.	.	TRBV30	TGTGCCTTGAGACAGATAATGAACACTGAAGCTTTCTTT	CALRQIMNTEAFF
17	TRBJ2-1	.	TRBD2	TRBV28	TGTGCCAGCAGTTCAGGGAGAGGGACTAGCGGTTGGGCTCTGCAGTTCTTC	CASSSGRGTSGWALQFF
13	TRBJ2-7	.	.	TRBV4-1	TGCGCCAGCAGCCAAGATCCTAATCGAGAGCAGTACTTC	CASSQDPNREQYF
14	TRBJ2-1	few	.	TRBV30	TGTGCCTGGAGTGCCGTATCGGGTCGCAATGAGCAGTTCTTC	CAWSAVSGRNEQFF
13	TRBJ1-2	.	.	TRBV29-1	TGCAGCGTTGAGTCTTCGACTGACTATGGCTACACCTTC	CSVESSTDYGYTF
16	TRBJ2-6	.	.	TRBV5-1	TGCGCCAGCAGTGAGGACGGAGGATCTGGGGCCAACGTCCTGACTTTC	CASSEDGGSGANVLTF
14	TRBJ1-4	.	TRBD1	TRBV6-1	TGTGCCAGCAGTCCCGGGACAGGAGGGGAAAAACTGTTTTTT	CASSPGTGGEKLFF
14	TRBJ2-1	.	TRBD2	TRBV30	TGTGCGGGGTCCTTCGGGAGGGCCCCCGATGAGCAGTTCTTC	CAGSFGRAPDEQFF
13	TRBJ1-4	.	.	TRBV5-1	TGCGCCAGCAGCTTGGGGCCCGAGGAGAAACTGTTTTTT	CASSLGPEEKLFF
15	TRBJ2-2	few	.	TRBV5-4	TGTGCCAGCAGCCGCCAACAGGGAGACACCGGGGAGCTGTTTTTT	CASSRQQGDTGELFF
14	TRBJ2-1	few	TRBD1	TRBV28	TGTGCCAGCAGTTTTTGGGACAGGGGACCCGAGGGGTTCTTC	CASSFWDRGPEGFF
11	TRBJ2-7	.	.	TRBV11-2	TGTGCCAGCAGCTTAGCCCGCGATGAGTACTTC	CASSLARDEYF
16	TRBJ2-7	.	TRBD2	TRBV4-2	TGTGCCAGCAGCCAAGGACTAGCGGGAACCCCTTACGAGCAGTACTTC	CASSQGLAGTPYEQYF
15	TRBJ2-7	.	TRBD2	TRBV7-8	TGTGCCAGCACCCTTGGACTAGCGCCTACCTACGAGCAGTACTTC	CASTLGLAPTYEQYF
16	TRBJ2-3	.	.	TRBV30	TGTGCCTGGAGTTTGCGTAGCGGAACTAGCACAGATACGCAGTATTTT	CAWSLRSGTSTDTQYF
16	TRBJ2-2	.	TRBD2	TRBV9	TGTGCCAGCAGCGAGAGCAAGCGGGGAGTGGCCGGGGAGCTGTTTTTT	CASSESKRGVAGELFF
14	TRBJ1-4	.	.	TRBV6-5	TGTGCCAGCAGCCCAGAGGCAACTAATGAAAAACTGTTTTTT	CASSPEATNEKLFF
16	TRBJ1-2	.	.	TRBV2	TGTGCCAGCAGTGGTCGGGTTTTGACACCGAGGGATGGCTACACCTTC	CASSGRVLTPRDGYTF
14	TRBJ1-1	.	.	TRBV4-1	TGCGCCAGCAGCCAAGAAAAGAGTTACACTGAAGCTTTCTTT	CASSQEKSYTEAFF
14	TRBJ2-2	.	.	TRBV30	TGTGCCTGGGACCCAGGGGTAAACACCGGGGAGCTGTTTTTT	CAWDPGVNTGELFF
14	TRBJ2-5	.	.	TRBV7-2	TGTGCCAGCAGCTTAAGGGGCAGGGTGGAGACCCAGTACTTC	CASSLRGRVETQYF
16	TRBJ2-3	.	TRBD2	TRBV7-6	TGTGCCAGCAGCCCCCAGACTAGCGGGGGGGCCGATACGCAGTATTTT	CASSPQTSGGADTQYF
13	TRBJ2-1	.	.	TRBV30	TGTGCCTGGAGTCGCCTGCGCTACAATGAGCAGTTCTTC	CAWSRLRYNEQFF
15	TRBJ2-2	.	TRBD1	TRBV5-1	TGCGCCAGCAGCGGGGGACAGACAAACACCGGGGAGCTGTTTTTT	CASSGGQTNTGELFF
17	TRBJ2-1	.	TRBD2	TRBV27	TGTGCCAGCAGTACCGCGACTAGCGGGAGTTACCACAATGAGCAGTTCTTC	CASSTATSGSYHNEQFF